Listed below are T cell receptor beta chains from one sample, sequenced in a study of blood T cell repertoires in COVID-19. Here immunoSEQ multiplex PCR was the method, and the copy in TCRdb shows in-frame clones only, minus some. The sample has 75,000 to 90,000 clones; around 90% are singletons. The specimen was peripheral blood. Receptor source: a woman in her forties or fifties in a cohort sampled during active COVID-19. The CDR3 runs from the conserved cysteine through the conserved F or W. A D gene is named only where the DNA matches it firmly. Some rows mark clone size as missing; the rest say once, few, many or name a class of expanded clone.

j_gene: TRBJ1-4; v_gene: TRBV3-1/TRBV3-2; abundance: NA; d_gene: TRBD1; CDR3nt: TGTGCCAGCAGCCAAGGAGGGGGCGCTGGGGAAAAACTGTTTTTT; CDR3aa: CASSQGGGAGEKLFF
j_gene: TRBJ1-2; v_gene: TRBV2; abundance: NA; d_gene: TRBD1; CDR3nt: TGTGCCAGCAGCCCGACAGGGGGGACATCGTATGGCTACACCTTC; CDR3aa: CASSPTGGTSYGYTF
j_gene: TRBJ1-2; v_gene: TRBV5-1; abundance: NA; d_gene: TRBD1; CDR3nt: TGCGCCAGCAGCTCTGGACAGGGGAGCTATGGCTACACCTTC; CDR3aa: CASSSGQGSYGYTF
j_gene: TRBJ2-1; v_gene: TRBV19; abundance: NA; d_gene: NA; CDR3nt: TGTGCCAGTAGTCCCGGGGGTTACAATGAGCAGTTCTTC; CDR3aa: CASSPGGYNEQFF
j_gene: TRBJ1-2; v_gene: TRBV7-8; abundance: few; d_gene: NA; CDR3nt: TGTGCCAGCAGCTTAAATCCGGGGGGGCGGAGGAGCTATGGCTACACCTTC; CDR3aa: CASSLNPGGRRSYGYTF
j_gene: TRBJ2-1; v_gene: TRBV5-1; abundance: NA; d_gene: NA; CDR3nt: TGCGCCAGCAGCTCTGCGGGAACCCCTTCCGATGAGCAGTTCTTC; CDR3aa: CASSSAGTPSDEQFF
j_gene: TRBJ2-1; v_gene: TRBV18; abundance: NA; d_gene: NA; CDR3nt: TGTGCCAGCTCACCATCCGTCAGCTCCTACAATGAGCAGTTCTTC; CDR3aa: CASSPSVSSYNEQFF
j_gene: TRBJ2-5; v_gene: TRBV7-9; abundance: NA; d_gene: TRBD1; CDR3nt: TGTGCCAGCAGTCCGGACAGGATAAGACAAGAGACCCAGTACTTC; CDR3aa: CASSPDRIRQETQYF
j_gene: TRBJ2-5; v_gene: TRBV19; abundance: NA; d_gene: TRBD1; CDR3nt: TGTGCCAGTAATTCGGGTGGGACAGGGGCGAGGGAGACCCAGTACTTC; CDR3aa: CASNSGGTGARETQYF
j_gene: TRBJ2-1; v_gene: TRBV7-9; abundance: few; d_gene: NA; CDR3nt: TGTGCCAGCAGCTCCGACAGGGAGGCTTTCACGCAGTTCTTC; CDR3aa: CASSSDREAFTQFF
j_gene: TRBJ2-7; v_gene: TRBV3-1/TRBV3-2; abundance: NA; d_gene: NA; CDR3nt: TGTGCCAGCAGCCAAGCGCAGGGCTGGCAGTACTTC; CDR3aa: CASSQAQGWQYF
j_gene: TRBJ2-5; v_gene: TRBV6-2/TRBV6-3; abundance: NA; d_gene: NA; CDR3nt: TGTGCCAGCAGTTCGGTCAGCGCGGCTCAAGAGACCCAGTACTTC; CDR3aa: CASSSVSAAQETQYF
j_gene: TRBJ2-2; v_gene: TRBV5-4; abundance: NA; d_gene: TRBD2; CDR3nt: TGTGCCAGCAGCGCAGGACTAGCGAGCACCGGGGAGCTGTTTTTT; CDR3aa: CASSAGLASTGELFF
j_gene: TRBJ1-6; v_gene: TRBV7-2; abundance: NA; d_gene: NA; CDR3nt: TGTGCCAGCAGCTTAGACTCTTATAATTCACCCCTCCACTTT; CDR3aa: CASSLDSYNSPLHF
j_gene: TRBJ2-1; v_gene: TRBV7-2; abundance: few; d_gene: TRBD2; CDR3nt: TGTGCCAGCAGCTCGAGACTAGCGGGTACCAATGAGCAGTTCTTC; CDR3aa: CASSSRLAGTNEQFF
j_gene: TRBJ1-1; v_gene: TRBV10-3; abundance: NA; d_gene: NA; CDR3nt: TGTGCCATCAGTGAGTCTGGGGGGAGTAACACTGAAGCTTTCTTT; CDR3aa: CAISESGGSNTEAFF
j_gene: TRBJ1-1; v_gene: TRBV24-1; abundance: NA; d_gene: NA; CDR3nt: TGTGCCACCAGTGATTTGCATCACTTGTCCAGGTCCTTGAACTCGAACACTGAAGCTTTCTTT; CDR3aa: CATSDLHHLSRSLNSNTEAFF
j_gene: TRBJ1-6; v_gene: TRBV5-1; abundance: NA; d_gene: NA; CDR3nt: TGCGCCAGCAGCCCCGACGGGTCTCCACCCCTCCACTTT; CDR3aa: CASSPDGSPPLHF
j_gene: TRBJ2-1; v_gene: TRBV6-5; abundance: NA; d_gene: NA; CDR3nt: TGTGCCACTCTATACAATGAGCAGTTCTTC; CDR3aa: CATLYNEQFF
j_gene: TRBJ2-1; v_gene: TRBV14; abundance: NA; d_gene: TRBD1; CDR3nt: TGTGCCAGCAGCCAAGATTTGGGACAGGGGAATGAGCAGTTCTTC; CDR3aa: CASSQDLGQGNEQFF
j_gene: TRBJ1-1; v_gene: TRBV7-9; abundance: NA; d_gene: NA; CDR3nt: TGTGCCAGCAGCTTAGAAGGGGGTGAAGCTTTCTTT; CDR3aa: CASSLEGGEAFF
j_gene: TRBJ2-1; v_gene: TRBV19; abundance: NA; d_gene: TRBD2; CDR3nt: TGTGCCAGCCTCACCACTAGCGGGAGGAAGGTTGAGCAGTTCTTC; CDR3aa: CASLTTSGRKVEQFF
j_gene: TRBJ2-1; v_gene: TRBV10-2; abundance: NA; d_gene: TRBD2; CDR3nt: TGCGCCAGCAGCTCAGGGGACGGGACTAGCCGATACAATGAGCAGTTCTTC; CDR3aa: CASSSGDGTSRYNEQFF
j_gene: TRBJ1-1; v_gene: TRBV25-1; abundance: NA; d_gene: NA; CDR3nt: TGTGCCAGCAGTGAATGGAGGAACACTGAAGCTTTCTTT; CDR3aa: CASSEWRNTEAFF
j_gene: TRBJ1-1; v_gene: TRBV27; abundance: NA; d_gene: NA; CDR3nt: TGTGCCAGCAGGCCAGACAGCACTAACACTGAAGCTTTCTTT; CDR3aa: CASRPDSTNTEAFF
j_gene: TRBJ2-1; v_gene: TRBV6-1; abundance: NA; d_gene: TRBD1; CDR3nt: TGTGCCAGCAGTGAAGCATCGACAGGGTTATGGGCAAGAGAGTTCTTC; CDR3aa: CASSEASTGLWAREFF
j_gene: TRBJ2-3; v_gene: TRBV29-1; abundance: NA; d_gene: TRBD1; CDR3nt: TGCAGCGTTTTCCTGGGACAGGGAACAGATACGCAGTATTTT; CDR3aa: CSVFLGQGTDTQYF